The clone carrying this T cell receptor (beta chain) was observed many times. Antigen unknown. PCR was performed using 60 Vbeta and 13 Jbeta primers. Profiled with immunoSEQ multiplex PCR; TCRdb holds only in-frame clones, not every one. This sample has some 150,000 clones, with more than 70% found just once. This entry comes from a study of cytomegalovirus exposure and HLA in healthy donors. Overall study results and limits: Rare TCR sequences dominated, though some public TCRs recurred in many donors.

The source is a man aged 55 to 70 in good health and CMV-seronegative. The sequenced sample was PBMCs.

The chain's CDR3 is CASSAGGGSAYEQYF. CDR3 sequence (DNA): TGTGCCAGCAGTGCGGGGGGCGGAAGCGCCTACGAGCAGTACTTC. The gene calls are TRBV6-1 and TRBJ2-7; D is possibly TRBD2 (7 bases). Germline-derived CDR1 and CDR2 are MNHNS and SASEGT. This CDR3 spans 15 amino acids. The germline V and J ends were trimmed by 4 bases and 2 bases, with 15 bases remaining between them.